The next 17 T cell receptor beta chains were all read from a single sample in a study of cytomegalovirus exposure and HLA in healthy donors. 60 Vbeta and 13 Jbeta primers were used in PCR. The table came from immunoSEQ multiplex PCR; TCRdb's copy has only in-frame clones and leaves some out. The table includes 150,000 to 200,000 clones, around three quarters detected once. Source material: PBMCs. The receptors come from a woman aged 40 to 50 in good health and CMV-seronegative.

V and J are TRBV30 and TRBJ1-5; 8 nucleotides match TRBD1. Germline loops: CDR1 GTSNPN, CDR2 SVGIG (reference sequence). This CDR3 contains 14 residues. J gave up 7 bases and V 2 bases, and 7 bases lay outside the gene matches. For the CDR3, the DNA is TGTGCCTGGAGTATAGACAGGGGAGGCCAGCCCCAGCATTTT. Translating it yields CAWSIDRGGQPQHF.

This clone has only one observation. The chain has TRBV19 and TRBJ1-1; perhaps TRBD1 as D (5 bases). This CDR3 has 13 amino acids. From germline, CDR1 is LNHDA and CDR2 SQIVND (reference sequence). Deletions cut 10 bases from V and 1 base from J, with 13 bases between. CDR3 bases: TGTGCCACCACACGTAGGGGGAACACTGAAGCTTTCTTT. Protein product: CATTRRGNTEAFF.

The chain's CDR3 is CASSIVARGKEKLFF. The CDR3, as DNA: TGTGCCAGTAGTATAGTGGCCAGGGGTAAGGAAAAACTGTTTTTT. The genes are TRBV19 and TRBJ1-4, with D tentatively TRBD1 (6 bases). CDR1 and CDR2 from the germline V gene are LNHDA and SQIVND (reference sequence). V lost 1 base and J lost 8, with 14 bases in between. This CDR3 comprises 15 residues. The whole variable domain, filled in from reference TRBV19 and TRBJ1-4, reads DGGITQSPKYLFRKEGQNVTLSCEQNLNHDAMYWYRQDPGQGLRLIYYSQIVNDFQKGDIAEGYSVSREKKESFPLTVTSAQKNPTAFYLCASSIVARGKEKLFFGSGTQLSVL.

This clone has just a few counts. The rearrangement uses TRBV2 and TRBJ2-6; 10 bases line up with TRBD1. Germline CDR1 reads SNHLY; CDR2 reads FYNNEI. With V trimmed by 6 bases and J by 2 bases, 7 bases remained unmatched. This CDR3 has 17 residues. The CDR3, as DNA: TGTGCCAGCAGGTCGGGACAGGGGAGGGCTGGGGCCAACGTCCTGACTTTC. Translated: CASRSGQGRAGANVLTF.

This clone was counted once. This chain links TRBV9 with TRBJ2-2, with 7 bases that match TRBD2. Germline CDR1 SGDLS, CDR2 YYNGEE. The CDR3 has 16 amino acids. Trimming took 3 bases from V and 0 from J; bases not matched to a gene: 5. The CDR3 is CASSAGTTSNTGELFF. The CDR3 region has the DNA TGTGCCAGCAGCGCCGGGACTACCTCGAACACCGGGGAGCTGTTTTTT.

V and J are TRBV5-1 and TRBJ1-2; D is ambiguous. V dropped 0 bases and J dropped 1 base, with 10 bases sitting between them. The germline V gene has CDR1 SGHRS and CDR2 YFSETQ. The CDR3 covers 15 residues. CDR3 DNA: TGCGCCAGCAGCTTGGCCGCAGATAATAACTATGGCTACACCTTC. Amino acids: CASSLAADNNYGYTF.

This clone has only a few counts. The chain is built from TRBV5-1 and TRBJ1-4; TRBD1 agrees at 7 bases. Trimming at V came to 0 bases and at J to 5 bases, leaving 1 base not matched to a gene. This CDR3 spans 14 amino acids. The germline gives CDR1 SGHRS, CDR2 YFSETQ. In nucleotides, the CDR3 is TGCGCCAGCAGCTTGGGGGGACAGAATGAAAAACTGTTTTTT. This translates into CASSLGGQNEKLFF.

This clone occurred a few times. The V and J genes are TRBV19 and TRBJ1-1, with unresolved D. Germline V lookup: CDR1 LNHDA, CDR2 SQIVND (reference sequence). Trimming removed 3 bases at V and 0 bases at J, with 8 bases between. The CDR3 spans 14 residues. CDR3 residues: CASSIRGLNTEAFF. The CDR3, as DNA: TGTGCCAGTAGTATCCGAGGATTGAACACTGAAGCTTTCTTT. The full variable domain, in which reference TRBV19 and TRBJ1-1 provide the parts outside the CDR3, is DGGITQSPKYLFRKEGQNVTLSCEQNLNHDAMYWYRQDPGQGLRLIYYSQIVNDFQKGDIAEGYSVSREKKESFPLTVTSAQKNPTAFYLCASSIRGLNTEAFFGQGTRLTVV.

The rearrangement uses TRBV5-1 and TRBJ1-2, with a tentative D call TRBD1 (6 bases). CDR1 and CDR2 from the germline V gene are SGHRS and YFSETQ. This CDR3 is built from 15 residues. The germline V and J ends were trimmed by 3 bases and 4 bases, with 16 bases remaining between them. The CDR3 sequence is CASSYTGPYGYGYTF. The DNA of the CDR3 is TGCGCCAGCAGCTACACAGGGCCTTATGGCTATGGCTACACCTTC.

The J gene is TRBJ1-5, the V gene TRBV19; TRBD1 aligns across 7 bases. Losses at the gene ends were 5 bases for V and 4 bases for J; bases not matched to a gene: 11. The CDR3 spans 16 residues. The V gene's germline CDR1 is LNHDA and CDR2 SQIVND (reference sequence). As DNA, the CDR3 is TGTGCCAGTAGTGAACAGGGGCTTCCCCAAAATCAGCCCCAGCATTTT. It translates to CASSEQGLPQNQPQHF.

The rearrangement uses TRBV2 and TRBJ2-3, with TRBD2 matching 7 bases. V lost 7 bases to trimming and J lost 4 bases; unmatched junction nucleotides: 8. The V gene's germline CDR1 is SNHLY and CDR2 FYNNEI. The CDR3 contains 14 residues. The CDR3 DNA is TGTGCCAGCACTTCCCGGGAGGCACCAGATACGCAGTATTTT. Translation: CASTSREAPDTQYF.

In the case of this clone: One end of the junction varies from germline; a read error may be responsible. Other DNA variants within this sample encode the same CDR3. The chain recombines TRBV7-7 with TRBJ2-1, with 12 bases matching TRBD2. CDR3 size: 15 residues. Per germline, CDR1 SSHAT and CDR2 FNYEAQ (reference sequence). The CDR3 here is CASSLGTSGYNEQFF. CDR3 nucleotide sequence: TGTGCTAGCAGCTTAGGGACTAGCGGGTACAATGAGCAGTTCTTC.

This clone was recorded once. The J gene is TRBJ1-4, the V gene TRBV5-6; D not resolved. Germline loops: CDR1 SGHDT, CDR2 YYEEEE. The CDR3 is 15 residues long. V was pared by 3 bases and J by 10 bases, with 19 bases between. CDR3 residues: CASSSSQMYGGKLFF. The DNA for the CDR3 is TGTGCCAGCAGCTCCTCGCAGATGTACGGCGGAAAACTGTTTTTT. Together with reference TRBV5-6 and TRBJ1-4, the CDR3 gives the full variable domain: DAGVTQSPTHLIKTRGQQVTLRCSPKSGHDTVSWYQQALGQGPQFIFQYYEEEERQRGNFPDRFSGHQFPNYSSELNVNALLLGDSALYLCASSSSQMYGGKLFFGSGTQLSVL.

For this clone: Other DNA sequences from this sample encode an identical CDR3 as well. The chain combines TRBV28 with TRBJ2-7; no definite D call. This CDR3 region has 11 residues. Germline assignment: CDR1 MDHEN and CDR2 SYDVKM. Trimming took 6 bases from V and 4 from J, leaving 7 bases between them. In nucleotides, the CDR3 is TGTGCCAGCAGCCCGGGTTACGAGCAGTACTTC. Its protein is CASSPGYEQYF.

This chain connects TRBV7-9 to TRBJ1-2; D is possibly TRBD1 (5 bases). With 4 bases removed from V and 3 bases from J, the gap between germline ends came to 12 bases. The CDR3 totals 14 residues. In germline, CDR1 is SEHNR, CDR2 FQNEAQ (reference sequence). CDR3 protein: CASSYQGQDYGYTF. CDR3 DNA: TGTGCCAGCAGCTACCAGGGCCAGGACTATGGCTACACCTTC.

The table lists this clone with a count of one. DNA for the CDR3: TGTGCCAGCAGTTTATGGACAGCCGCCTACGAGCAGTACTTC. It translates to CASSLWTAAYEQYF. The chain carries TRBV28 and TRBJ2-7; D possibly corresponds to TRBD1 (5 bases). V was cut by 0 bases and J by 2 bases, with 8 bases left in between. CDR3 size: 14 residues. Germline V gene data show CDR1 as MDHEN and CDR2 as SYDVKM.

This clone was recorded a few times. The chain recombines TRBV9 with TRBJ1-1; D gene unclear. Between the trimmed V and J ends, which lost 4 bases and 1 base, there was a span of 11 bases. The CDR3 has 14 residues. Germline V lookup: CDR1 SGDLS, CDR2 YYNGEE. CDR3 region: CASSLGGWNTEAFF. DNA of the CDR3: TGTGCCAGCAGCCTTGGAGGGTGGAACACTGAAGCTTTCTTT.